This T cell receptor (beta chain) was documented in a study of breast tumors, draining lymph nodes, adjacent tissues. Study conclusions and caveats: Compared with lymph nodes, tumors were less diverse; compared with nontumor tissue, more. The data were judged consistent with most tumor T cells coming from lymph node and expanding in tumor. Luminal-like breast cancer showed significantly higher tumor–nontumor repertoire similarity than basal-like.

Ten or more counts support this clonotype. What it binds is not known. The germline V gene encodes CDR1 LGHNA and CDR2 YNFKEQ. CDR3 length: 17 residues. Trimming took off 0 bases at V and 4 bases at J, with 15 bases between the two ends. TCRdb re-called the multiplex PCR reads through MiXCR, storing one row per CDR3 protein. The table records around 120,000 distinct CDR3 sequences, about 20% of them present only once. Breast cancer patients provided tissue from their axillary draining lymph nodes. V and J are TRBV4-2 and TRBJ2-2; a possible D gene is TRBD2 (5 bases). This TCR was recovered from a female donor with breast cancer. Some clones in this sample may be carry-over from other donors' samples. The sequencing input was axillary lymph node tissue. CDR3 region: CASSQDSEGGFTGELFF. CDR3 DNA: TGTGCCAGCAGCCAAGATAGTGAGGGCGGGTTCACCGGGGAGCTGTTTTTT.